Sequencing of this T cell receptor (beta chain) was carried out in a study of T cells of healthy individuals. This clonotype was seen ten or more times. TCRdb fed the 5' RACE reads into MiXCR, producing one record per CDR3 protein. The data hold 75,000 to 95,000 distinct CDR3 sequences, with 5% observed a single time. J gave up 2 bases and V 3 bases, and 4 bases lay outside the gene matches. Germline V gives CDR1 SGHTA, CDR2 FQGNSA. CDR3 length: 15 amino acids. The sequence was collected from a female donor in good health. This chain links TRBV7-2 with TRBJ2-7, with 10 nucleotides matching TRBD2. The CDR3 region is CASSFALAGTYEQYF. The CDR3 bases are TGTGCCAGCAGCTTTGCACTAGCGGGAACCTACGAGCAGTACTTC.